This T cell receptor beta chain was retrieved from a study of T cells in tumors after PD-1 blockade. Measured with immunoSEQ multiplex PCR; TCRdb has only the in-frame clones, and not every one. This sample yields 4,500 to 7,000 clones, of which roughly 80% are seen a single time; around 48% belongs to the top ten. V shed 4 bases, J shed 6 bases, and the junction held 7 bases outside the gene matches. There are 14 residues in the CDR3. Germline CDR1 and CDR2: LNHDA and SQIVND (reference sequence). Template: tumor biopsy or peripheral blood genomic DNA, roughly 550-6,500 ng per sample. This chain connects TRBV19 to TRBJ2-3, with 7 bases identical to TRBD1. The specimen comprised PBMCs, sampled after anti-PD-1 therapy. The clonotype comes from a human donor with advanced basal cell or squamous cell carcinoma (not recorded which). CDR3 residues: CASSTRAQGDTQYF. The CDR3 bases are TGTGCCAGTAGTACTCGAGCACAGGGGGATACGCAGTATTTT.